Sequencing of this T cell receptor beta chain was carried out in a study of T cell responses to AZD1222 COVID-19 vaccine. Study findings and constraints: In all cases, repertoires were sampled only after the peak T cell response.

On this clone: Antigen specificity is unknown.

Profiled with immunoSEQ multiplex PCR; TCRdb holds only in-frame clones, not every one. The sample yields 110,000 or so clones, 86% seen once. This CDR3 comprises 16 residues. CDR1 is SGHTA and CDR2 is FQGNSA in the germline V gene. Trimming removed 5 bases from V and 2 bases from J; junction bases left unmatched: 2. J is TRBJ2-5 and V is TRBV7-2; 16 nucleotides line up with TRBD2. The source of this sequence is an adult who received the AZD1222 COVID-19 vaccine. Material: peripheral blood, obtained 28 days after the second AZD1222 dose. The CDR3 DNA reads as TGTGCCAGCAGCCAGGGACTAGCGGGGGGGCAAGAGACCCAGTACTTC. Translating it yields CASSQGLAGGQETQYF. The variable domain in full, completed from reference TRBV7-2 and TRBJ2-5, reads GAGVSQSPSNKVTEKGKDVELRCDPISGHTALYWYRQSLGQGLEFLIYFQGNSAPDKSGLPSDRFSAERTGGSVSTLTIQRTQQEDSAVYLCASSQGLAGGQETQYFGPGTRLLVL.